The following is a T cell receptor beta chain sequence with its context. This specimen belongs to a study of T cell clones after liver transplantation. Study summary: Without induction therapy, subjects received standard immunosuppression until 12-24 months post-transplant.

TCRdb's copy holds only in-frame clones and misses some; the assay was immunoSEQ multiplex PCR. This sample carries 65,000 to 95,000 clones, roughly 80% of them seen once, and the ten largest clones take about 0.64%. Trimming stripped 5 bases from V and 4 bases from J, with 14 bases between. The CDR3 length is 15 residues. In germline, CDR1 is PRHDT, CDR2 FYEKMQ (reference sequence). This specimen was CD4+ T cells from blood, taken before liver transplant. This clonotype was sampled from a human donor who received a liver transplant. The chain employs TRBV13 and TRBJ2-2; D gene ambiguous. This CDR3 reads CASSRLGVGTGELFF. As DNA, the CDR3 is TGTGCCAGCAGCCGCCTCGGCGTCGGCACCGGGGAGCTGTTTTTT.